The rows below give T cell receptor beta chains drawn from one sample of a study of T-cell reconstitution after alpha-beta-depleted transplantation in children. TCRdb used MiXCR to reprocess the PCR reads, holding one entry per CDR3 protein. The top ten hold 3.5% to 4% of the sample, which has about 400,000 distinct CDR3 sequences, over 20% seen once. Sequences were derived from PBMCs from the stem cell graft donor, sampled from the stem cell graft. These TCRs come from a human donor who donated a stem cell graft to a child with acute myeloid leukemia. Each CDR3 is given without its conserved first and last residue.

TRBV5-1	TRBJ2-1	ASSLLDRYNEQF
TRBV12-3/TRBV12-4	TRBJ1-1	ASRLTENTEAF
TRBV10-3	TRBJ1-5	ASGTADSNQPQH
TRBV12-3/TRBV12-4	TRBJ1-4	ASSPTGTNEKLF
TRBV5-1	TRBJ2-1	ASSLTQRGRYNEQF
TRBV15	TRBJ1-2	ATSQPGQGFNLNYGYT
TRBV4-2	TRBJ2-1	ASSQHLGGGRALNEQF
TRBV6-5	TRBJ2-3	ASSYSGTTDTQY
TRBV20-1	TRBJ2-3	SARESSLGTQY
TRBV20-1	TRBJ2-7	SARGDNSYEQY
TRBV12-3/TRBV12-4	TRBJ2-7	ASTLAGSSYEQY
TRBV5-1	TRBJ2-7	ASSLGSGGQY
TRBV12-3/TRBV12-4	TRBJ1-1	ASLRGEFTEAF
TRBV2	TRBJ2-1	ASRPLPNEQF
TRBV20-1	TRBJ2-3	SASQTTDTQY
TRBV12-3/TRBV12-4	TRBJ2-5	ASSARRGTAQETQY
TRBV6-5	TRBJ2-7	ASSYSPSAYEQY
TRBV29-1	TRBJ2-7	SVTPRDSYEQY
TRBV29-1	TRBJ2-7	SVGQASGSVQY
TRBV20-1	TRBJ2-1	SARARLAGRYNEQF
TRBV20-1	TRBJ2-1	SARDLNGRSSYNEQF
TRBV7-3	TRBJ2-5	ASSLDGAGTQY
TRBV20-1	TRBJ1-6	SARGTGGNSPLH
TRBV29-1	TRBJ1-4	SGGRPDQKLF
TRBV7-9	TRBJ1-2	ASSSGGQTNYGYT
TRBV25-1	TRBJ2-7	ASTGLRSSYEQY
TRBV12-3/TRBV12-4	TRBJ1-1	ATSVRSLEAF
TRBV20-1	TRBJ2-7	SASSRAGYEQY